The subject of this entry is one T cell receptor beta chain. The antigen is not known. This CDR3 is built from 15 residues. Germline V gene data show CDR1 as MNHEY and CDR2 as SVGEGT. V shed 4 bases and J shed 0 bases, with 13 bases lying between them. The data derive from a study of Ad26.COV2.S vaccination and SARS-CoV-2 variants. Study-wide background: Of the COV1001 trial arms, the Ad26.COV2.S arm included the donor. Into the muscle, Ad26.COV2.S was dosed once or twice, 56 days apart. Whole-study findings and limits: Placebo recipients and vaccine recipients were similar in non-spike TCR breadth. Spike-specific responses of CD8+ and CD4+ T cells were reported to display substantial breadth after vaccination.

Sequencing was performed with immunoSEQ multiplex PCR; in TCRdb, only in-frame clones are kept and a portion is missing. The repertoire holds roughly 400,000 clones, with about 90% as singletons. Treatment indicated: about 20 received Ad26.COV2.S at low or high dose, single or two shots; about 5 received placebo; per-sample allocation not given. Material that was analyzed had been drawn on day 63 after the first vaccine or placebo injection. The input for sequencing was peripheral blood, taken in a trial of Ad26.COV2.S vaccine versus placebo. The V and J genes are TRBV6-2 or TRBV6-3 and TRBJ2-7; D is perhaps TRBD2 (6 bases). This receptor was taken from a person aged 18 to 59 who received the Ad26.COV2.S COVID-19 vaccine or a placebo. The CDR3 protein is CASSSGTAISYEQYF. In DNA form, the CDR3 reads TGTGCCAGCAGTTCCGGGACTGCCATCTCCTACGAGCAGTACTTC.